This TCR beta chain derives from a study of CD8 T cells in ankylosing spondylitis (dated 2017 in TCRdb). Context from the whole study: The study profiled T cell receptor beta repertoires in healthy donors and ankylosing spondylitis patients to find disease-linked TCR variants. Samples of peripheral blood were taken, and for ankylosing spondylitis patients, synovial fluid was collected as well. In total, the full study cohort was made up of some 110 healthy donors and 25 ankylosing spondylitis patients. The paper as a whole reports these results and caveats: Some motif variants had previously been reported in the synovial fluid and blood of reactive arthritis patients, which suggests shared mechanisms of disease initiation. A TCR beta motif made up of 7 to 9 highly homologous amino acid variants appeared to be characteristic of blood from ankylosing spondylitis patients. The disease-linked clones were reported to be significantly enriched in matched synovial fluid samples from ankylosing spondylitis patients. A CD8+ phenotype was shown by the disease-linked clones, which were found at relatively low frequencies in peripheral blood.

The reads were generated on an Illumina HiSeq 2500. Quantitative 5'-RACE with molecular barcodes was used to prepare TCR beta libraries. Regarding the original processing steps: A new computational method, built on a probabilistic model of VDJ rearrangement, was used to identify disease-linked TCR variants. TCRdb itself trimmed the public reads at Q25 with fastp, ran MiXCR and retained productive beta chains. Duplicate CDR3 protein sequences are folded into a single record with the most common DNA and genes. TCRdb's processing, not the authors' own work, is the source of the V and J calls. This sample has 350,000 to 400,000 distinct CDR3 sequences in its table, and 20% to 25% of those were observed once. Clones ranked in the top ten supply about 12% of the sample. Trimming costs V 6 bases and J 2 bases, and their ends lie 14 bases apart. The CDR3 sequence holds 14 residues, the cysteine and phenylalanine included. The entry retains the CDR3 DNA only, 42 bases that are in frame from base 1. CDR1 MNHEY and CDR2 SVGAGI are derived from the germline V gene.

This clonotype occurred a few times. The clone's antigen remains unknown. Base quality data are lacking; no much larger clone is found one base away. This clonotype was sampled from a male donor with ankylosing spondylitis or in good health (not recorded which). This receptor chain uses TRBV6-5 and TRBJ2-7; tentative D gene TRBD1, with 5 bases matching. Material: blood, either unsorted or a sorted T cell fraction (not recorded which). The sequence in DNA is TGTGCCAGCAGCTTAACCCAGGGAACCTACGAGCAGTACTTC. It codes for CASSLTQGTYEQYF.